At least ten counts were recorded for the clone carrying this T cell receptor beta chain. Its antigen is currently unknown. The sample is drawn from a study of Graves' ophthalmopathy and Graves' hyperthyroidism. Beta-chain TCR CDR3 regions were amplified from RNA transcripts. RT-PCR was first run with HTBI primers, then multiplex PCR in a second round. Each CDR3 protein is one row after TCRdb ran MiXCR on the multiplex PCR reads. The sample lists around 1.1 million distinct CDR3 sequences; roughly 35% were seen once. Germline CDR1 DFQATT, CDR2 SNEGSKA (reference sequence). With V trimmed by 5 bases and J by 7 bases, 3 bases remained unmatched. CDR3 size: 13 residues. The authors diagnosed from clinical symptoms, serum thyroxine, TRAb, thyroid ultrasound and orbital computed tomography. Overall study findings and caveats: Among thyroid clonotypes expanded above 0.001 frequency, most also appeared in blood.

The gene calls are TRBV20-1 and TRBJ1-4; 11 bases are shared with TRBD1. Sequenced: peripheral blood or thyroid tissue (not recorded which). This sequence was found in an adult man with Graves' hyperthyroidism. This CDR3 reads CSAADRGLEKLFF. The CDR3 DNA follows: TGCAGTGCTGCGGACAGGGGGCTTGAAAAACTGTTTTTT.